These 4 T cell receptor beta chains share one sample of origin, sequenced in a study of blood T cell repertoires in COVID-19. Sequenced by immunoSEQ multiplex PCR; TCRdb stores in-frame clones only, minus some. The data contain approximately 180,000 clones, approximately 89% of them singletons. Sequencing used peripheral blood. The receptor set was obtained from a man in his forties or fifties with active or convalescent COVID-19.

The V and J genes are TRBV24-1 and TRBJ1-1; weak D call: TRBD1 (5 bases). From germline, CDR1 is KGHDR and CDR2 SFDVKD. Trimming left V 5 bases short and J 5 bases short, with 17 bases between. CDR3 size: 15 residues. CDR3 nucleotides: TGTGCCACCAGTGCCTCAGGGAGGGAGGGGACTGAAGCTTTCTTT. Translating gives CATSASGREGTEAFF.

The J gene is TRBJ2-1, the V gene TRBV18; 9 positions agree with TRBD2. The CDR3 runs to 15 residues. J was trimmed by 7 bases and V by 3 bases; bases with no gene match: 7. CDR1 and CDR2 (germline): KGHSH, LQKENI. The CDR3 loop is CASSPGAGGVNEQFF. The CDR3 region has the DNA TGTGCCAGCTCACCCGGAGCGGGGGGCGTGAATGAGCAGTTCTTC.

The chain recombines TRBV6-5 with TRBJ2-1, with D unclear. V shed 8 bases and J shed 7 bases, with 15 bases lying between them. Germline-derived CDR1 and CDR2 are MNHEY and SVGAGI. This CDR3 region has 13 residues. CDR3 amino acids: CASAPGLVNEQFF. In nucleotides, the CDR3 is TGTGCCAGCGCCCCCGGTTTGGTAAATGAGCAGTTCTTC.

CDR3 sequence reads: CASSPGQSGLLGYTF. The DNA for the CDR3 is TGTGCCAGCAGCCCGGGACAGTCGGGTCTTCTTGGCTACACCTTC. The chain has TRBV7-9 and TRBJ1-2, with 7 bases fitting TRBD1. Germline-derived CDR1 and CDR2 are SEHNR and FQNEAQ (reference sequence). The V segment lost 5 bases and the J segment 7 bases; nucleotides outside the gene matches: 13. This CDR3 comprises 15 residues.